These T cell receptor beta chains were read from a single sample in a study of T-cell memory formation after mild COVID-19. Each CDR3 protein gets one entry after TCRdb re-called the 5' RACE reads with MiXCR. The table shows 180,000 or so distinct CDR3 sequences, with 16% occurring only once. The specimen was PBMCs or a T cell subset sorted from them (not recorded which). The receptors were gathered from an adult woman who had mild COVID-19 (a few samples of this study predate the infection). Cell type and time point are not known. Each CDR3 is given with its conserved first and last residue. A D gene is named only where the DNA matches it firmly. Clone size is not always given. Where it is, it says once, few, many or a class for expanded clones.

>TRBV2|TRBD2|.|TRBJ2-1|15
CASSPGGGVYNEQFF
TGTGCCAGCAGTCCAGGCGGGGGGGTCTACAATGAGCAGTTCTTC
>TRBV20-1|TRBD2|.|TRBJ2-1|15
CSARKTSGNPDEQFF
TGCAGTGCTCGAAAGACTAGCGGGAATCCGGATGAGCAGTTCTTC
>TRBV5-1|TRBD1|few|TRBJ1-6|15
CASRPRGTGDSPLHF
TGCGCCAGCAGACCAAGAGGGACAGGGGATTCACCCCTCCACTTT
>TRBV7-3|.|many|TRBJ1-1|14
CASSPAGVNTEAFF
TGTGCCAGCAGCCCCGCTGGGGTGAACACTGAAGCTTTCTTT
>TRBV12-3/TRBV12-4|TRBD1|.|TRBJ1-2|14
CASRSAQGLYGYTF
TGTGCCAGCAGGTCCGCACAGGGGTTGTATGGCTACACCTTC
>TRBV7-3|.|.|TRBJ2-1|14
CASSLIGQINEQFF
TGTGCCAGCAGCTTAATCGGGCAGATCAATGAGCAGTTCTTC
>TRBV5-1|.|few|TRBJ2-1|14
CASSLQVSGNEQFF
TGCGCCAGCAGCTTGCAGGTTTCAGGGAATGAGCAGTTCTTC
>TRBV7-2|TRBD2|.|TRBJ2-7|18
CASSLAGSGSPSSYEQYF
TGTGCCAGCAGCCTCGCTGGTAGCGGGTCCCCCAGCTCCTACGAGCAGTACTTC
>TRBV5-1|TRBD2|many|TRBJ2-1|16
CASSLELAGGSNEQFF
TGCGCCAGCAGCTTGGAACTAGCGGGAGGTTCCAATGAGCAGTTCTTC
>TRBV5-1|TRBD1|.|TRBJ2-1|14
CASRGQGAYNEQFF
TGCGCCAGCAGAGGACAGGGAGCCTACAATGAGCAGTTCTTC
>TRBV3-1|.|few|TRBJ1-4|15
CASREQGLTNEKLFF
TGTGCCAGCCGCGAGCAGGGGTTAACTAATGAAAAACTGTTTTTT
>TRBV5-1|TRBD1|many|TRBJ2-1|14
CASRAGQGNNEQFF
TGCGCCAGCAGAGCGGGACAGGGTAACAATGAGCAGTTCTTC
>TRBV5-1|.|.|TRBJ1-4|15
CASSFLQGTNEKLFF
TGCGCCAGCAGCTTCCTACAGGGAACTAATGAAAAACTGTTTTTT
>TRBV29-1|.|.|TRBJ2-2|14
CSVGADTGTGELFF
TGCAGCGTTGGGGCAGATACTGGGACCGGGGAGCTGTTTTTT
>TRBV5-6|.|many|TRBJ2-3|16
CASSRYDRASTDTQYF
TGTGCCAGCAGCCGGTACGACCGCGCTAGCACAGATACGCAGTATTTT
>TRBV25-1|.|few|TRBJ2-5|15
CASSEEPVLGETQYF
TGTGCCAGCAGTGAAGAGCCGGTGCTGGGAGAGACCCAGTACTTC
>TRBV6-6|TRBD2|few|TRBJ2-3|16
CASSYPSGEYTDTQYF
TGTGCCAGCAGTTACCCTAGCGGAGAATACACAGATACGCAGTATTTT
>TRBV3-1|TRBD2|many|TRBJ2-7|17
CASSQDLLLAGGNEQYF
TGTGCCAGCAGCCAAGACCTCCTATTAGCGGGAGGAAACGAGCAGTACTTC
>TRBV20-1|TRBD1|.|TRBJ1-5|14
CSARERQGNQPQHF
TGCAGTGCTAGAGAAAGACAGGGAAATCAGCCCCAGCATTTT
>TRBV12-3/TRBV12-4|TRBD1|.|TRBJ2-1|15
CASRTGQSRYNEQFF
TGTGCCAGCAGAACGGGACAGAGCCGTTACAATGAGCAGTTCTTC
>TRBV5-1|TRBD2|.|TRBJ2-7|16
CASSLGSSGATYEQYF
TGCGCCAGCAGCTTGGGGTCTAGCGGGGCCACCTACGAGCAGTACTTC
>TRBV12-3/TRBV12-4|.|few|TRBJ2-2|17
CASSLLTGATNTGELFF
TGTGCCAGCAGTTTATTGACAGGAGCGACGAACACCGGGGAGCTGTTTTTT
>TRBV6-2/TRBV6-3|.|few|TRBJ2-5|15
CASSYLAWVQETQYF
TGTGCCAGCAGTTACCTAGCATGGGTCCAAGAGACCCAGTACTTC
>TRBV7-2|.|few|TRBJ2-2|18
CASSHTPGQRLNTGELFF
TGTGCCAGCAGCCACACTCCAGGTCAGAGATTGAACACCGGGGAGCTGTTTTTT
>TRBV5-1|.|few|TRBJ1-1|13
CASSLGERAEAFF
TGCGCCAGCAGCTTGGGGGAGAGGGCTGAAGCTTTCTTT
>TRBV5-1|TRBD1|.|TRBJ2-1|15
CASSSRDRGPNEQFF
TGCGCCAGCAGCTCCCGGGACAGGGGACCCAATGAGCAGTTCTTC
>TRBV30|TRBD2|few|TRBJ2-3|14
CAWSPGLAGDTQYF
TGTGCCTGGAGTCCAGGACTAGCAGGAGATACGCAGTATTTT
>TRBV7-2|.|.|TRBJ2-4|16
CASSSPSGVAKNIQYF
TGTGCCAGCAGCTCACCCTCGGGGGTAGCCAAAAACATTCAGTACTTC
>TRBV3-1|.|.|TRBJ2-1|16
CASSQEGRIIYNEQFF
TGTGCCAGCAGCCAAGAGGGGCGGATTATCTACAATGAGCAGTTCTTC